Presented here are 16 T cell receptor beta chains from one specimen sequenced in a study of T cell changes during pregnancy in multiple sclerosis. The repertoire was sequenced with immunoSEQ multiplex PCR; TCRdb's copy has only in-frame clones and lacks some. The sample has around 66,000 clones, 90% to 95% seen once. This specimen consisted of peripheral blood, obtained in the third trimester of pregnancy. The receptors derive from a female donor in good health, enrolled as a control in a pregnancy study.

Comment on this clone: The junction departs from germline at one end; a sequencing error may be responsible. This chain uses TRBV29-1 with TRBJ2-2; D is unresolved. Germline V gene data show CDR1 as SQVTM and CDR2 as ANQGSEA. The CDR3 is made up of 13 amino acids. In nucleotides, the CDR3 is TGCGGCGTAAAAACTCCCCTCACCGGGGAGCTGTTTTTT. Residues: CGVKTPLTGELFF.

V and J are TRBV28 and TRBJ2-7; D may be TRBD1 (6 bases). Germline CDR1 reads MDHEN; CDR2 reads SYDVKM. The CDR3 is 19 residues long. V lost 5 bases and J lost 3, with 29 bases in between. For the CDR3, the DNA is TGTGCCAGCAGTCCCTTCCTACGCCAGGTTAGGGGACATATCTACGAGCAGTACTTC. This translates into CASSPFLRQVRGHIYEQYF.

The chain has TRBV29-1 and TRBJ2-7, with TRBD1 matching over 7 bases. Germline trimming cut 4 bases from V and 3 bases from J; bases unmatched to any gene: 3. The CDR3 length is 12 residues. The V gene's germline CDR1 is SQVTM and CDR2 ANQGSEA. CDR3 loop: CSVVGTDYEQYF. The DNA for the CDR3 is TGCAGCGTTGTGGGGACAGACTACGAGCAGTACTTC.

The genes are TRBV7-3 and TRBJ1-1; D not resolved. The germline V and J ends were trimmed by 5 bases and 1 base, with 8 bases remaining between them. There are 13 residues in the CDR3. Germline lookup yields CDR1 SGHTA and CDR2 FQGTGA. The CDR3: CASSPNRNTEAFF. The CDR3 DNA sequence: TGTGCCAGCAGCCCGAACAGGAACACTGAAGCTTTCTTT.

The chain couples TRBV20-1 to TRBJ2-7; no reliable D call. V lost 1 base to trimming and J lost 7 bases, with 8 bases between them. CDR3 length equals 11 residues. Germline V lookup: CDR1 DFQATT, CDR2 SNEGSKA (reference sequence). The CDR3 region has the DNA TGCAGTGCTAGAGCACAGAAAGAGCAGTACTTC. The encoded protein is CSARAQKEQYF.

The chain combines TRBV14 with TRBJ2-7, with D tentatively TRBD2 (6 bases). The CDR3 is 14 amino acids. Trimming removed 4 bases from V and 0 bases from J, with 10 bases in between. Germline CDR1 reads SGHDN; CDR2 reads FVKESK. The CDR3 region has the DNA TGTGCCAGCAGCCCCGGGACTGCCTCCTACGAGCAGTACTTC. Amino acid sequence: CASSPGTASYEQYF.

This chain uses TRBV7-8 with TRBJ2-5; D is uncertain. This CDR3 is 11 amino acids long. Germline V gene sequence: CDR1 SGHVS, CDR2 FQNEAQ. Trimming shortened V by 4 bases and J by 5 bases, and 5 bases separated the two germline ends. The CDR3 sequence is CASSSRETQYF. CDR3 coding DNA: TGTGCCAGCAGCTCGCGGGAGACCCAGTACTTC.

V is TRBV11-2 and J is TRBJ2-5; weak D call: TRBD2 (6 bases). Between the trimmed V and J ends, which lost 6 bases and 3 bases, there was a span of 17 bases. Looked up from germline, CDR1 is SGHAT and CDR2 is FQNNGV. The CDR3 has 15 amino acids. The CDR3 region has the DNA TGTGCCAGCAGTTATACTGCGGGACTCGAAGAGACCCAGTACTTC. Its translation: CASSYTAGLEETQYF.

Remarks on this clone: The junction departs from germline at one end; a sequencing error may be responsible. The chain uses TRBV4-1 and TRBJ2-7; 8 positions agree with TRBD2. This CDR3 contains 12 residues. Germline V gives CDR1 MGHRA, CDR2 YSYEKL. The CDR3 sequence: CASSQPLGTRRF. In DNA form, the CDR3 reads TGCGCCAGCAGCCAACCCCTCGGGACTAGGCGCTTC.

DNA of the CDR3: TGTGCCAGCTCACCTTTCACCTGGGGGGGTGAGGGGAACGAGCAGTACTTC. This sequence encodes CASSPFTWGGEGNEQYF. This chain links TRBV18 with TRBJ2-7, with 7 bases that match TRBD2. Germline trimming cut 3 bases from V and 5 bases from J; bases unmatched to any gene: 16. Germline V CDR1 and CDR2: KGHSH, LQKENI. This CDR3 spans 17 amino acids.

The chain uses TRBV28 and TRBJ1-4, with a tentative D call TRBD1 (5 bases). The CDR3 runs 15 residues. CDR1 and CDR2 (germline): MDHEN, SYDVKM. Trimming removed 5 bases at V and 10 bases at J, with 20 bases between. The CDR3: CASSDLLPSGGKLFF. For the CDR3, the DNA is TGTGCCAGCAGTGACCTCTTACCCTCGGGGGGAAAACTGTTTTTT.

This chain joins TRBV7-6 and TRBJ2-3; weak D call: TRBD1 (5 bases). This CDR3 contains 14 residues. Trimming cost V 1 base and J 1 base, with 6 bases left between them. Germline CDR1 and CDR2: SGHVS and FNYEAQ. The CDR3, as DNA: TGTGCCAGCAGCTTAGAAGGGGGCACAGATACGCAGTATTTT. This sequence encodes CASSLEGGTDTQYF.

This chain uses TRBV27 with TRBJ1-6, with TRBD1 as a possible D gene (5 bases). Germline-derived CDR1 and CDR2 are MNHEY and SMNVEV (reference sequence). The CDR3 has 14 residues. The ends were cut back, 2 bases at V and 6 bases at J, with 8 bases in the middle. The CDR3 is CASSLGGGNSPLHF. CDR3 DNA: TGTGCCAGCAGTTTAGGGGGAGGTAATTCACCCCTCCACTTT.

The rearrangement uses TRBV5-1 and TRBJ2-7; 12 bases line up with TRBD2. Germline lookup yields CDR1 SGHRS and CDR2 YFSETQ. This CDR3 is built from 17 residues. J gave up 11 bases and V 0 bases, and 15 bases lay outside the gene matches. CDR3 region: CASSLGLRGLAGTSEYF. The CDR3 DNA is TGCGCCAGCAGCTTGGGACTGAGAGGACTAGCGGGGACCTCCGAGTACTTC.

The chain recombines TRBV23-1 with TRBJ1-1, with D perhaps matching TRBD1 (5 bases). TRBV23-1 belongs to the ORF category, with a function that is uncertain. The CDR3 sequence is 12 residues long. V lost 2 bases to trimming and J lost 4 bases, with 5 bases between them. The CDR3 sequence is CASSQGATEAFF. In DNA, the CDR3 is TGCGCCAGCAGTCAAGGGGCCACTGAAGCTTTCTTT.

The gene calls are TRBV29-1 and TRBJ1-2, with D tentatively TRBD1 (6 bases). CDR3 size: 13 residues. Looked up from germline, CDR1 is SQVTM and CDR2 is ANQGSEA. Trimming took off 8 bases at V and 3 bases at J, with 16 bases between the two ends. CDR3 nucleotide sequence: TGCAGCATCCCTTGGGACACCCACTATGGCTACACCTTC. This gives the protein CSIPWDTHYGYTF.